The 14 T cell receptor beta chains presented below share a single source sample, sequenced in a study. TCRdb re-called the RT-PCR reads through MiXCR, storing one row per CDR3 protein. Of about 680,000 distinct CDR3 sequences listed, over 12% are singletons. The sequenced sample consisted of memory CD4+ T cells from blood. The origin of the receptors is a female donor in good health, serving as a healthy control.

This clonotype occurred a few times. The chain combines TRBV6-2 or TRBV6-3 with TRBJ2-7; D gene ambiguous. The CDR3 is 11 residues long. From germline, CDR1 is MNHEY and CDR2 SVGEGT. Trimming removed 6 bases from V and 4 bases from J, with 7 bases in between. The CDR3 spells CASRVFYEQYF. In nucleotides, the CDR3 is TGTGCCAGCAGGGTTTTTTACGAGCAGTACTTC.

V is TRBV18 and J is TRBJ1-5, with 8 bases identical to TRBD1. The CDR3 spans 15 residues. The J segment lost 6 bases and the V segment lost 3 bases, leaving 7 bases of the junction unmatched. CDR1 and CDR2 (germline): KGHSH, LQKENI. DNA of the CDR3: TGTGCCAGCTCACCGACAACAGGGGGGGGTCAGCCCCAGCATTTT. It yields the protein CASSPTTGGGQPQHF.

This clonotype has a count of ten or more. This chain uses TRBV11-2 with TRBJ1-6; D is unclear. Trimming left V 5 bases short and J 8 bases short, with 7 bases between. Germline V gene data show CDR1 as SGHAT and CDR2 as FQNNGV. The CDR3 is 12 residues long. The CDR3 DNA follows: TGTGCCAGCAGCGCCTTGGATTCACCCCTCCACTTT. It yields the protein CASSALDSPLHF.

This clonotype was found a few times. The rearrangement uses TRBV18 and TRBJ1-1, with a tentative D call TRBD1 (5 bases). Deletions cut 4 bases from V and 1 base from J, with 19 bases between. The CDR3 runs to 17 residues. Germline values: CDR1 KGHSH, CDR2 LQKENI. The CDR3 region has the DNA TGTGCCAGCTCACACAACAGGTACGAGGGGAAGAACACTGAAGCTTTCTTT. It codes for CASSHNRYEGKNTEAFF.

This clonotype occurred many times. This chain joins TRBV4-3 and TRBJ2-5; D not resolved. Germline lookup yields CDR1 LGHNA and CDR2 YSLEER. This CDR3 contains 15 residues. V was pared by 0 bases and J by 5 bases, with 13 bases between. CDR3 in DNA: TGCGCCAGCAGCCAAGATCTCGGGTTGTGGGAGACCCAGTACTTC. It yields the protein CASSQDLGLWETQYF.

The chain joins TRBV20-1 to TRBJ2-3; 9 nucleotides line up with TRBD2. Germline-derived CDR1 and CDR2 are DFQATT and SNEGSKA (reference sequence). V lost 5 bases, J lost 0 bases, and 6 bases stayed unmatched. This CDR3 is built from 15 residues. The CDR3 loop is CSAPLAGFSTDTQYF. DNA for the CDR3: TGCAGTGCTCCCCTAGCGGGGTTTAGCACAGATACGCAGTATTTT.

The rearrangement links TRBV4-2 to TRBJ2-1; D is unclear. This CDR3 region has 13 residues. Germline CDR1 reads LGHNA; CDR2 reads YNFKEQ. The ends were cut back, 0 bases at V and 10 bases at J, with 10 bases in the middle. CDR3 protein: CASSQDPLDEQFF. In nucleotides, the CDR3 is TGTGCCAGCAGCCAAGATCCTCTGGACGAGCAGTTCTTC.

In regard to this clonotype: A much larger clone is a single base away; this may be a read error. The chain has TRBV5-1 and TRBJ2-1; 12 bases align to TRBD2. This CDR3 has 15 amino acids. Germline assignment: CDR1 SGHRS and CDR2 YFSETQ. Losses at the gene ends were 4 bases for V and 9 bases for J; bases not matched to a gene: 8. This chain's CDR3 is CASSTRLAGAGEQFF. CDR3 coding DNA: TGCGCCAGCAGCACGAGACTAGCGGGAGCGGGTGAGCAGTTCTTC.

This clonotype was counted a few times. This CDR3 is CSAPRIYEQYF. For the CDR3, the DNA is TGCAGTGCACCGAGGATTTACGAGCAGTACTTC. This rearrangement joins TRBV20-1 to TRBJ2-7; unclear D gene. Germline V CDR1 and CDR2: DFQATT, SNEGSKA (reference sequence). Deletions cut 6 bases from V and 4 bases from J, with 10 bases between. The CDR3 is 11 amino acids.

This clonotype appeared many times. The chain combines TRBV6-5 with TRBJ2-7; TRBD2 matches 9 bases. There are 16 residues in the CDR3. The trim removed 5 bases at V and 2 bases at J, leaving 10 bases unmatched. Germline values: CDR1 MNHEY, CDR2 SVGAGI. The CDR3 DNA reads TGTGCCAGCAGTCACCTGGCGGGGGGGGTCCCCTACGAGCAGTACTTC. Encoded protein: CASSHLAGGVPYEQYF.

In this sample, this clonotype turned up many times. Sequence at one end of the junction differs from germline and may be a read error. J is TRBJ2-7 and V is TRBV4-3; D remains unclear. The CDR3 is made up of 12 amino acids. The germline gives CDR1 LGHNA, CDR2 YSLEER. Written as DNA, the CDR3 is TGCGCCAGCAGCCAAGATGCCCTAGAGCCCACATTC. Translating gives CASSQDALEPTF.

This clonotype was counted at least ten times. The rearrangement uses TRBV6-5 and TRBJ2-7, with D possibly matching TRBD2 (5 bases). Trimming took off 8 bases at V and 1 base at J, with 15 bases between the two ends. Germline V gives CDR1 MNHEY, CDR2 SVGAGI. The CDR3 loop spans 14 amino acids. The CDR3 region is CASPPADWSYEQYF. CDR3 nucleotide sequence: TGTGCCAGCCCCCCAGCGGACTGGTCCTACGAGCAGTACTTC.

This clonotype was counted many times. J is TRBJ1-6 and V is TRBV6-6; perhaps TRBD1 as D (5 bases). Between the trimmed V and J ends, which lost 5 bases and 6 bases, there was a span of 14 bases. Per the germline V gene, CDR1 is MNHNY and CDR2 is SVGAGI (reference sequence). There are 15 residues in the CDR3. The CDR3 DNA reads TGTGCCAGCAGTCCCATCGGGGGAAGTAATTCACCCCTCCACTTT. Translated, it gives CASSPIGGSNSPLHF.

This clonotype came up a few times. J is TRBJ1-1 and V is TRBV5-1, with D possibly being TRBD1 (5 bases). The CDR3 extends over 14 amino acids. Trimming removed 2 bases at V and 3 bases at J, with 11 bases between. Per germline, CDR1 SGHRS and CDR2 YFSETQ. DNA for the CDR3: TGCGCCAGCAGCTTAGACAGAGTTTACACTGAAGCTTTCTTT. Its protein is CASSLDRVYTEAFF.